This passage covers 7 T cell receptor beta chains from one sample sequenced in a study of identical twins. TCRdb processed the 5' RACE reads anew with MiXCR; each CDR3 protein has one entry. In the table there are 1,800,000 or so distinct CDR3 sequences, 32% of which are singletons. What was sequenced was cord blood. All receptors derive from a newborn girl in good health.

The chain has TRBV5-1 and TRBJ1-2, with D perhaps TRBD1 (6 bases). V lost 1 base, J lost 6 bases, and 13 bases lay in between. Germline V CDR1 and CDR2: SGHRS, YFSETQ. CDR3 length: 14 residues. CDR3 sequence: CASSLRQGRHGYTF. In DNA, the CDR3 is TGCGCCAGCAGCTTGAGGCAGGGGAGGCATGGCTACACCTTC.

The chain's CDR3 is CASSYKESSYNEQFF. The CDR3 DNA follows: TGTGCCAGCAGTTACAAGGAGAGCTCCTACAATGAGCAGTTCTTC. J is TRBJ2-1 and V is TRBV6-5; D gene uncertain. Germline assignment: CDR1 MNHEY and CDR2 SVGAGI. Trimming cost V 2 bases and J 0 bases, with 8 bases left between them. The CDR3 is 15 amino acids.

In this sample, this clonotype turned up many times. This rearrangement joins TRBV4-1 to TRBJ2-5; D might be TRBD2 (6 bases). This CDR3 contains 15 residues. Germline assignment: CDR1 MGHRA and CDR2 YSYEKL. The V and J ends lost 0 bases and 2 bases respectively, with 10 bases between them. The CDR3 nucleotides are TGCGCCAGCAGCCAAGAGAAACTAGCACAAGAGACCCAGTACTTC. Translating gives CASSQEKLAQETQYF.

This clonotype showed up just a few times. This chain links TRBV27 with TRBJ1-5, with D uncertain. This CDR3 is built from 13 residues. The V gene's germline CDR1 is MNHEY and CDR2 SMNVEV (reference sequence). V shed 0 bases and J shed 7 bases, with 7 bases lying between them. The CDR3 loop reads CASSLSEGQPQHF. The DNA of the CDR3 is TGTGCCAGCAGTTTATCGGAGGGCCAGCCCCAGCATTTT.

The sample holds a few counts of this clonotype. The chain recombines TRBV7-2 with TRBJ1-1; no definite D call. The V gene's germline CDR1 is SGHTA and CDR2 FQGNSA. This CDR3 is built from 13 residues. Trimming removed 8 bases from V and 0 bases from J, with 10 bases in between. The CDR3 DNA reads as TGTGCCAGCGCCCCGGGCCTGAACACTGAAGCTTTCTTT. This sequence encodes CASAPGLNTEAFF.

CDR3 sequence: CASSLRTGTTNTEAFF. DNA of the CDR3: TGTGCCAGCAGCCTGCGGACAGGGACCACGAACACTGAAGCTTTCTTT. This sequence joins TRBV4-2 and TRBJ1-1; 8 nucleotides align to TRBD1. V was pared by 4 bases and J by 1 base, with 8 bases of the junction left unmatched. Germline V gene sequence: CDR1 LGHNA, CDR2 YNFKEQ. The CDR3 consists of 16 residues.

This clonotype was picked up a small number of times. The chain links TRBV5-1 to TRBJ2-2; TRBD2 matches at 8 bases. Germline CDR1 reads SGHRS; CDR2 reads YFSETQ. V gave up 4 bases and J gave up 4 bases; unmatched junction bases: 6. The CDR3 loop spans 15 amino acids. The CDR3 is CASSPTSVVTGELFF. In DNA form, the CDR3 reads TGCGCCAGCAGCCCGACTAGCGTAGTCACCGGGGAGCTGTTTTTT.